The 22 T cell receptor beta chains in this list originate from one sample, sequenced in a study of Ad26.COV2.S vaccination and SARS-CoV-2 variants. Data came from immunoSEQ multiplex PCR; TCRdb stores just in-frame clones and leaves some out. Of about 94,000 clones listed, approximately 81% were seen once; the top ten hold 16%. Source: peripheral blood, taken after recovery from COVID-19. Receptors were obtained from a human donor who had recovered from COVID-19.

The V and J genes are TRBV5-1 and TRBJ1-6; 10 bases map to TRBD1. J lost 9 bases, V lost 0 bases, and 0 bases had no gene match. This CDR3 spans 14 amino acids. The germline gives CDR1 SGHRS, CDR2 YFSETQ. The CDR3, as DNA: TGCGCCAGCAGCTTGGGGACAGGGGGTTCACCCCTCCACTTT. Translation gives CASSLGTGGSPLHF.

The J gene is TRBJ2-5, the V gene TRBV25-1; D tentatively reads TRBD1 or TRBD2 (7 bases each). The ends were cut back, 7 bases at V and 3 bases at J, with 21 bases in the middle. The germline gives CDR1 MGHDK, CDR2 SYGVNS. The CDR3 is 16 amino acids. CDR3 loop: CASTSGGVAHKETQYF. As DNA, the CDR3 is TGTGCCAGCACCTCAGGGGGGGTAGCTCACAAAGAGACCCAGTACTTC.

V and J are TRBV5-6 and TRBJ1-1; 8 nucleotides align to TRBD1. With V trimmed by 4 bases and J by 5 bases, 10 bases remained unmatched. Germline V gives CDR1 SGHDT, CDR2 YYEEEE. CDR3 length: 15 amino acids. CDR3 region: CASSLRTGTRTEAFF. Here the CDR3 DNA reads TGTGCCAGCAGCCTACGGACAGGGACGAGGACTGAAGCTTTCTTT.

V is TRBV5-6 and J is TRBJ2-3, with 13 bases aligning to TRBD2. Germline CDR1 reads SGHDT; CDR2 reads YYEEEE. J lost 6 bases, V lost 5 bases, and 3 bases had no gene match. CDR3 length: 14 residues. The CDR3 DNA is TGTGCCAGCAGACTAGCGGGAGGGTTGGATACGCAGTATTTT. Its protein is CASRLAGGLDTQYF.

In the case of this clone: One end of the junction does not line up with germline, which may come from a read error. J is TRBJ1-3 and V is TRBV6-1; a weak D match, TRBD1 (5 bases). Germline values: CDR1 MNHNS, CDR2 SASEGT. The length of the CDR3 is 11 residues. The CDR3 nucleotides are TGTGCCAGCAGTGAAGCTCCAGGGTTTTCTTTT. Residues: CASSEAPGFSF.

The V gene is TRBV18, the J gene TRBJ1-6, with TRBD1 matching 8 bases. The CDR3 runs 14 residues. V trimming: 4 bases; J trimming: 7 bases; junction bases outside the gene matches: 3. Germline CDR1 is KGHSH and CDR2 is LQKENI. The CDR3 nucleotides read TGTGCCAGCTCACTCGACAGGGGAAATTCACCCCTCCACTTT. Its translation is CASSLDRGNSPLHF.

V usage is TRBV7-8 and J usage is TRBJ2-1; 11 nucleotides agree with TRBD2. V lost 7 bases to trimming and J lost 6 bases; unmatched junction nucleotides: 5. Looked up from germline, CDR1 is SGHVS and CDR2 is FQNEAQ. This CDR3 comprises 14 residues. CDR3 coding DNA: TGTGCCAGCACCACTAGCGGGAGCGCCAATGAGCAGTTCTTC. It specifies CASTTSGSANEQFF.

This clone has a count of ten or more. This chain links TRBV4-1 with TRBJ1-1; TRBD1 might be the D (6 bases). Deletions cut 0 bases from V and 3 bases from J, with 14 bases between. CDR1 MGHRA and CDR2 YSYEKL come from the germline V gene. This CDR3 contains 16 residues. CDR3 DNA sequence: TGCGCCAGCAGCCAAGAACCGGGGGCGCGACACACTGAAGCTTTCTTT. Its protein is CASSQEPGARHTEAFF.

The rearrangement uses TRBV4-2 and TRBJ2-1, with a possible D match to TRBD2 (7 bases). CDR1 and CDR2 (germline): LGHNA, YNFKEQ. This CDR3 region has 16 residues. V shed 5 bases and J shed 3 bases, with 17 bases lying between them. The DNA of the CDR3 is TGTGCCAGCAGCTTAGGGGGGGGAGGAGTCTACAATGAGCAGTTCTTC. Amino acid sequence: CASSLGGGGVYNEQFF.

This clone showed up just a few times. The chain joins TRBV11-2 to TRBJ2-1; 8 bases fit TRBD2. The CDR3 has 14 residues. Germline CDR1 is SGHAT and CDR2 is FQNNGV. The V and J ends lost 5 bases and 6 bases, in that order; junction bases with no gene match: 6. The CDR3 is CASSTGLAFNEQFF. CDR3 nucleotides: TGTGCCAGCAGCACCGGACTAGCATTCAATGAGCAGTTCTTC.

This clone was counted a single time. This rearrangement joins TRBV3-1 (or the pseudogene TRBV3-2) to TRBJ2-3; 8 bases are shared with TRBD2. The CDR3 runs to 22 residues. Germline CDR1 and CDR2: LGHDT and YNNKEL (reference sequence). The trim removed 0 bases at V and 1 base at J, leaving 21 bases unmatched. CDR3 bases: TGTGCCAGCAGCCAAGATTGGCTAGAACCGAAAAAGACTAGCGCTGGCACAGATACGCAGTATTTT. It translates to CASSQDWLEPKKTSAGTDTQYF.

This chain connects TRBV7-9 to TRBJ1-1; 7 bases are shared with TRBD1. J was trimmed by 5 bases and V by 6 bases; bases with no gene match: 9. The CDR3 loop spans 14 amino acids. The germline V gene encodes CDR1 SEHNR and CDR2 FQNEAQ (reference sequence). The CDR3 sequence is CASSLQGRQTEAFF. The DNA of the CDR3 is TGTGCCAGCAGTTTACAGGGGAGGCAGACTGAAGCTTTCTTT.

J is TRBJ2-7 and V is TRBV2, with D tentatively TRBD1 (5 bases). Germline V gene lookup returns CDR1 SNHLY and CDR2 FYNNEI. V was shortened by 4 bases and J by 2 bases, with 18 bases between the two germline ends. The CDR3 consists of 16 residues. The CDR3 nucleotides are TGTGCCAGCAGTGTTAAGGTAACAGGTCCTCCCTACGAGCAGTACTTC. Its translation: CASSVKVTGPPYEQYF.

This chain uses TRBV6-5 with TRBJ2-2; D possibly corresponds to TRBD1 (6 bases). The germline gives CDR1 MNHEY, CDR2 SVGAGI. Trimming shortened V by 10 bases and J by 5 bases, and 17 bases separated the two germline ends. The CDR3 extends over 14 amino acids. As DNA, the CDR3 is TGTGCCACCGGAAGGCAGGGGAGTACCGGGGAGCTGTTTTTT. Translated: CATGRQGSTGELFF.

This chain uses TRBV9 with TRBJ2-7; D is perhaps TRBD1 or TRBD2 (5 bases each). V was shortened by 4 bases and J by 6 bases, with 20 bases between the two germline ends. CDR3 length: 15 amino acids. Germline V gives CDR1 SGDLS, CDR2 YYNGEE. The CDR3 DNA reads as TGTGCCAGCAGCTTTGAGGGGCAGGATGGTGCCGAGCAGTACTTC. Its protein product is CASSFEGQDGAEQYF.

CDR3 sequence: CASSYSDRTANEQFF. The CDR3 DNA sequence: TGTGCCAGCAGTTACTCGGACAGGACCGCGAATGAGCAGTTCTTC. This chain links TRBV6-5 with TRBJ2-1; TRBD1 matches at 7 bases. Germline loops: CDR1 MNHEY, CDR2 SVGAGI. Trimming cost V 0 bases and J 7 bases; bases outside gene matches: 6. This CDR3 has 15 residues.

V usage is TRBV19 and J usage is TRBJ2-3, with D perhaps TRBD2 (6 bases). The CDR3 loop spans 16 amino acids. The germline CDR1 and CDR2 sequences are LNHDA and SQIVND (reference sequence). V was cut by 3 bases and J by 0 bases, with 13 bases left in between. This chain's CDR3 is CASSITGASSTDTQYF. The CDR3 nucleotides read TGTGCCAGTAGTATTACGGGAGCCTCTAGCACAGATACGCAGTATTTT.

The genes are TRBV29-1 and TRBJ1-3; D is undetermined. V lost 5 bases, J lost 0 bases, and 5 bases lay in between. The CDR3 consists of 12 residues. Looked up from germline, CDR1 is SQVTM and CDR2 is ANQGSEA. CDR3 in amino acids: CSVIYSGNTIYF. The DNA for the CDR3 is TGCAGCGTTATATACTCTGGAAACACCATATATTTT.

The rearrangement uses TRBV7-6 and TRBJ2-3; no clear D. In germline, CDR1 is SGHVS, CDR2 FNYEAQ. There are 16 residues in the CDR3. V shed 5 bases and J shed 4 bases, with 19 bases lying between them. The CDR3 DNA is TGTGCCAGCAGCCCCTCCTCCGTTAGTATTCCAGATACGCAGTATTTT. It yields the protein CASSPSSVSIPDTQYF.

The chain recombines TRBV9 with TRBJ2-5; D is unclear. Deletions cut 0 bases from V and 5 bases from J, with 8 bases between. The CDR3 contains 13 residues. Germline CDR1 reads SGDLS; CDR2 reads YYNGEE. The CDR3 sequence: CASSVGEYETQYF. The CDR3 DNA reads TGTGCCAGCAGCGTAGGCGAGTACGAGACCCAGTACTTC.

The chain uses TRBV21-1 and TRBJ2-1; the tabulated D call, TRBD1, remains unverified against the DNA. TRBV21-1 is marked as a pseudogene. This CDR3 spans 16 amino acids. This chain's CDR3 is CASSEHRDRAYNEQFF. DNA for the CDR3: TGTGCCAGCAGCGAACACCGGGACAGGGCTTACAATGAGCAGTTCTTC.

This chain uses TRBV28 with TRBJ2-7; 9 bases match TRBD2. From germline, CDR1 is MDHEN and CDR2 SYDVKM. The V and J ends lost 1 base and 0 bases, in that order; junction bases with no gene match: 7. This CDR3 spans 17 amino acids. Here the CDR3 reads CASSLSASGVSSYEQYF. The CDR3 DNA reads TGTGCCAGCAGTTTATCCGCTAGCGGGGTGAGCTCCTACGAGCAGTACTTC.